There are a few counts of the clone carrying this TCR beta chain. The data are from a study of T cells in Graves' hyperthyroidism and ophthalmopathy. RNA transcripts yielded amplified TCR beta CDR3 regions. HTBI primers drove first-round RT-PCR of the TCR CDR3. One entry per CDR3 protein results from TCRdb running MiXCR on the multiplex PCR reads. The table records over 700,000 distinct CDR3 sequences, approximately 18% of them present only once. The V gene end was trimmed by 1 base and the J gene end by 0 bases; junction bases not matched to a gene: 1. In germline, CDR1 is SEHNR, CDR2 FQNEAQ (reference sequence). The CDR3 sequence is 17 residues long. Criteria for exclusion of patients were uncontrolled infection, other autoimmune disease, pregnancy or lactation. Clinical symptoms, serum thyroxine, TRAb, thyroid ultrasound and orbital computed tomography informed diagnoses.

Sequencing was performed on blood. V usage is TRBV7-9 and J usage is TRBJ2-3; TRBD2 matches at 13 bases. This TCR derives from a woman aged 45-60 years with Graves' hyperthyroidism that later progressed to Graves' ophthalmopathy. The CDR3 DNA reads TGTGCCAGCAGCTTAGGGGGACTAGCGGGGAGCACAGATACGCAGTATTTT. Protein product: CASSLGGLAGSTDTQYF.